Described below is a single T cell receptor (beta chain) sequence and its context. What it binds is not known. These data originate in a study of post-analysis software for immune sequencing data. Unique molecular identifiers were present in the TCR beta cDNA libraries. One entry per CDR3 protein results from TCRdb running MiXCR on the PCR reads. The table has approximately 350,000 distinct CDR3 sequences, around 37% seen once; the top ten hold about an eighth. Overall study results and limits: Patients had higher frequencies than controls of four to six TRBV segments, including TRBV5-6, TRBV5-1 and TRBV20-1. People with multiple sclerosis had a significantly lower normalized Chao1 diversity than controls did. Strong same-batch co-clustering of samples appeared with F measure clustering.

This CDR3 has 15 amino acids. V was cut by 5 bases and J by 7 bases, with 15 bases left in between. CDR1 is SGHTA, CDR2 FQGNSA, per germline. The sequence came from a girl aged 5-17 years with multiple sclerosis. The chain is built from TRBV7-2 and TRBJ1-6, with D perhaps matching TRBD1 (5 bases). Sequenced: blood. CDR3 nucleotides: TGTGCCAGCAGCCTCCAGGGACGGCAGAATTCACCCCTCCACTTT. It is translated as CASSLQGRQNSPLHF. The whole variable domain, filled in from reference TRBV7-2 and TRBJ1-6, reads GAGVSQSPSNKVTEKGKDVELRCDPISGHTALYWYRQSLGQGLEFLIYFQGNSAPDKSGLPSDRFSAERTGGSVSTLTIQRTQQEDSAVYLCASSLQGRQNSPLHFGNGTRLTVT.